These 27 T cell receptor beta chains were sequenced from one sample in a study of T cells in Graves' hyperthyroidism and ophthalmopathy. Researchers amplified the TCR beta CDR3 regions from RNA transcripts. First-round RT-PCR targeting the TCR CDR3 was performed with the HTBI primer set. A single record per CDR3 protein comes from TCRdb applying MiXCR to the multiplex PCR reads. Of more than 350,000 distinct CDR3 sequences detected, about 15% appear once; the ten largest clones hold roughly a fifth. The sample consisted of blood. These receptors were obtained from a woman between 55 and 75 years old with Graves' ophthalmopathy.

This clonotype was counted at least ten times. J is TRBJ2-7 and V is TRBV28; D may correspond to TRBD1 or TRBD2 (6 bases each). The CDR3 contains 15 residues. Germline CDR1 is MDHEN and CDR2 is SYDVKM. The V and J ends lost 2 bases and 1 base respectively, with 12 bases between them. The CDR3 nucleotides read TGTGCCAGCAGTTTAAGGGGGGTGGCGTCCTACGAGCAGTACTTC. Translation gives CASSLRGVASYEQYF.

This clonotype has at least ten counts. CDR3 in DNA: TGTGCCAGCAGGGACAGGTATACCTACGAGCAGTACTTC. The encoded protein is CASRDRYTYEQYF. The V and J genes are TRBV2 and TRBJ2-7; 7 bases map to TRBD1. Germline loops: CDR1 SNHLY, CDR2 FYNNEI. V shed 6 bases, J shed 2 bases, and the junction held 4 bases outside the gene matches. The CDR3 length is 13 residues. Looking up the rest from reference TRBV2 and TRBJ2-7 gives the full variable domain: EPEVTQTPSHQVTQMGQEVILRCVPISNHLYFYWYRQILGQKVEFLVSFYNNEISEKSEIFDDQFSVERPDGSNFTLKIRSTKLEDSAMYFCASRDRYTYEQYFGPGTRLTVT.

The genes are TRBV7-9 and TRBJ1-4; D not resolved. The CDR3 runs 16 residues. Trimming left V 1 base short and J 0 bases short, with 9 bases between. Germline V CDR1 and CDR2: SEHNR, FQNEAQ (reference sequence). The CDR3 DNA reads as TGTGCCAGCAGCTTAGGGTACCCGGCAACTAATGAAAAACTGTTTTTT. This translates into CASSLGYPATNEKLFF.

This clonotype was counted many times. The chain is built from TRBV12-3 or TRBV12-4 and TRBJ2-3; D may be TRBD2 (5 bases). V lost 6 bases, J lost 1 base, and 17 bases lay in between. The CDR3 length is 16 residues. This CDR3 reads CASSSEEVRGTDTQYF. The CDR3 DNA is TGTGCCAGCAGCTCCGAGGAGGTCAGAGGCACAGATACGCAGTATTTT.

At least ten counts were recorded for this clonotype. This chain links TRBV5-1 with TRBJ2-1; TRBD1 matches 7 bases. The germline gives CDR1 SGHRS, CDR2 YFSETQ. V lost 4 bases and J lost 7; bases outside the gene matches: 5. This CDR3 comprises 13 residues. The CDR3 DNA reads as TGCGCCAGCAGCCCGACAGGGCGGAATGAGCAGTTCTTC. Its translation: CASSPTGRNEQFF.

This clonotype occurred many times. The chain joins TRBV11-2 to TRBJ2-2, with no clear D. V was shortened by 4 bases and J by 6 bases, with 0 bases between the two germline ends. The CDR3 runs to 10 residues. Looked up from germline, CDR1 is SGHAT and CDR2 is FQNNGV. CDR3: CASSSGELFF. CDR3 nucleotide sequence: TGTGCCAGCAGCTCCGGGGAGCTGTTTTTT.

This clonotype was found many times. This rearrangement joins TRBV11-2 to TRBJ2-1, with TRBD2 matching 9 bases. In germline, CDR1 is SGHAT, CDR2 FQNNGV. The CDR3 contains 15 residues. V lost 1 base to trimming and J lost 8 bases; unmatched junction nucleotides: 6. In DNA form, the CDR3 reads TGTGCCAGCAGCTTAGGTAGCGGGAGCGGGTATGAGCAGTTCTTC. It yields the protein CASSLGSGSGYEQFF.

Many counts were recorded for this clonotype. This chain joins TRBV20-1 and TRBJ2-5; 7 nucleotides align to TRBD1. The CDR3 contains 15 residues. Germline CDR1 and CDR2: DFQATT and SNEGSKA (reference sequence). V lost 6 bases and J lost 5; bases outside the gene matches: 15. The CDR3 sequence is CSAPRNDRAGETQYF. The CDR3 DNA is TGCAGTGCCCCCAGGAATGACAGGGCTGGGGAGACCCAGTACTTC.

In this sample, this clonotype turned up many times. CDR3: CASSITGGFTEAFF. The CDR3 DNA reads as TGTGCCAGTAGTATAACAGGGGGCTTCACTGAAGCTTTCTTT. The rearrangement uses TRBV19 and TRBJ1-1; 9 bases map to TRBD1. Trimming took 2 bases from V and 4 from J; bases not matched to a gene: 2. Germline CDR1 is LNHDA and CDR2 is SQIVND (reference sequence). The CDR3 spans 14 residues.

This clonotype turned up a few times. This sequence joins TRBV20-1 and TRBJ2-3; tentative D call: TRBD1 (5 bases). Germline V gene lookup returns CDR1 DFQATT and CDR2 SNEGSKA (reference sequence). The CDR3 covers 14 residues. Trimming stripped 4 bases from V and 2 bases from J, with 13 bases between. CDR3: CSATDMPHTDTQYF. CDR3 nucleotide sequence: TGCAGTGCTACGGACATGCCCCACACAGATACGCAGTATTTT.

This clonotype appeared many times. The J gene is TRBJ1-1, the V gene TRBV28; D is unclear. This CDR3 spans 17 amino acids. CDR1 and CDR2 from the germline V gene are MDHEN and SYDVKM. V was trimmed by 2 bases and J by 0 bases, leaving 16 bases between them. The CDR3 spells CASSLDFGEGMNTEAFF. The CDR3 coding sequence is TGTGCCAGCAGTTTAGATTTTGGGGAAGGGATGAACACTGAAGCTTTCTTT.

This clonotype was seen repeatedly, ten times or more. This chain links TRBV28 with TRBJ2-3, with 8 nucleotides matching TRBD2. The CDR3 length is 18 residues. Trimming at V came to 4 bases and at J to 4 bases, leaving 16 bases not matched to a gene. Germline V gives CDR1 MDHEN, CDR2 SYDVKM. The CDR3 DNA reads TGTGCCAGCAGTTCGTACGCGGGGGGAGTTCGGGCGCCAGATACGCAGTATTTT. This sequence encodes CASSSYAGGVRAPDTQYF.

The chain links TRBV28 to TRBJ2-1, with D perhaps TRBD1 or TRBD2 (5 bases each). The germline V gene has CDR1 MDHEN and CDR2 SYDVKM. The ends were cut back, 6 bases at V and 8 bases at J, with 17 bases in the middle. The CDR3 extends over 14 amino acids. Here the CDR3 reads CASRTGEGVYEQFF. In DNA form, the CDR3 reads TGTGCCAGCAGGACCGGGGAAGGGGTCTATGAGCAGTTCTTC. Looking up the rest from reference TRBV28 and TRBJ2-1 gives the full variable domain: DVKVTQSSRYLVKRTGEKVFLECVQDMDHENMFWYRQDPGLGLRLIYFSYDVKMKEKGDIPEGYSVSREKKERFSLILESASTNQTSMYLCASRTGEGVYEQFFGPGTRLTVL.

The chain combines TRBV20-1 with TRBJ2-1, with D unclear. Trimming stripped 5 bases from V and 9 bases from J, with 17 bases between. Germline CDR1 and CDR2: DFQATT and SNEGSKA (reference sequence). The CDR3 length is 13 residues. The CDR3, as DNA: TGCAGTGCTCTGGGTCTAACGTTGGGTGAGCAGTTCTTC. The encoded protein is CSALGLTLGEQFF.

This clonotype has at least ten counts. The chain recombines TRBV30 with TRBJ2-1; D is uncertain. Germline lookup yields CDR1 GTSNPN and CDR2 SVGIG (reference sequence). CDR3 length equals 10 residues. Trimming left V 3 bases short and J 5 bases short, with 2 bases between. The CDR3 nucleotides are TGTGCCTGGAGCGACAATGAGCAGTTCTTC. Protein sequence: CAWSDNEQFF.

This clonotype appeared many times. The chain couples TRBV28 to TRBJ2-7; the D gene is possibly TRBD1 (5 bases). The CDR3 has 15 amino acids. V lost 1 base to trimming and J lost 4 bases, with 14 bases between them. Germline V lookup: CDR1 MDHEN, CDR2 SYDVKM. The CDR3 spells CASSLSIPDTYEQYF. The CDR3 region has the DNA TGTGCCAGCAGTTTATCTATCCCGGACACTTACGAGCAGTACTTC.

This clonotype was observed many times. The chain employs TRBV2 and TRBJ2-7, with D possibly matching TRBD2 (5 bases). Germline V gene data show CDR1 as SNHLY and CDR2 as FYNNEI. V was trimmed by 8 bases and J by 4 bases, leaving 21 bases between them. The CDR3 consists of 15 residues. In nucleotides, the CDR3 is TGTGCCAGCTCCGAGGGAGTCCAAAAAGGGTACGAGCAGTACTTC. Translation: CASSEGVQKGYEQYF.

The genes are TRBV6-2 or TRBV6-3 and TRBJ2-2, with TRBD1 matching 8 bases. This CDR3 has 17 residues. In germline, CDR1 is MNHEY, CDR2 SVGEGT. With V trimmed by 5 bases and J by 0 bases, 8 bases remained unmatched. As DNA, the CDR3 is TGTGCCAGCAGTCAGGGCGGGACAGGCGCGAACACCGGGGAGCTGTTTTTT. This encodes CASSQGGTGANTGELFF.

This clonotype appeared many times. The chain combines TRBV2 with TRBJ2-5, with 8 bases aligning to TRBD1. Germline values: CDR1 SNHLY, CDR2 FYNNEI. V shed 4 bases and J 5 bases; nucleotides not matched to a gene: 6. The CDR3 sequence is 14 residues long. Here the CDR3 DNA reads TGTGCCAGCAGTGGGACAGGGTCAGGGGAGACCCAGTACTTC. Residues: CASSGTGSGETQYF.

The J gene is TRBJ2-5, the V gene TRBV20-1; 15 bases line up with TRBD2. The junction had 12 bases not matched to a gene; V was cut back by 3 bases and J by 4 bases. Germline lookup yields CDR1 DFQATT and CDR2 SNEGSKA (reference sequence). The CDR3 runs 18 residues. The CDR3 spells CSARGVPGLAGGRETQYF. CDR3 DNA: TGCAGTGCTAGGGGCGTCCCGGGACTAGCGGGAGGTAGAGAGACCCAGTACTTC.

V usage is TRBV5-1 and J usage is TRBJ1-5; 9 positions agree with TRBD1. CDR1 SGHRS and CDR2 YFSETQ come from the germline V gene. The CDR3 runs to 18 residues. The V and J ends lost 2 bases and 5 bases, in that order; junction bases with no gene match: 14. CDR3 loop: CASSLELTGGPADQPQHF. CDR3 DNA: TGCGCCAGCAGCTTAGAGCTCACAGGGGGCCCAGCCGATCAGCCCCAGCATTTT. Complete variable domain (other parts from reference TRBV5-1 and TRBJ1-5): KAGVTQTPRYLIKTRGQQVTLSCSPISGHRSVSWYQQTPGQGLQFLFEYFSETQRNKGNFPGRFSGRQFSNSRSEMNVSTLELGDSALYLCASSLELTGGPADQPQHFGDGTRLSIL.

In this sample, this clonotype turned up many times. This chain links TRBV11-2 with TRBJ2-7, with D perhaps given as TRBD1 or TRBD2 (5 bases each). Per germline, CDR1 SGHAT and CDR2 FQNNGV. Trimming took off 0 bases at V and 0 bases at J, with 9 bases between the two ends. The CDR3 covers 15 residues. DNA for the CDR3: TGTGCCAGCAGCTTAGAAGTAGGGACCTCCTACGAGCAGTACTTC. Amino acid sequence: CASSLEVGTSYEQYF.

This clonotype was counted at least ten times. The chain links TRBV28 to TRBJ2-7, with D tentatively TRBD1 (6 bases). This CDR3 is built from 13 residues. The germline gives CDR1 MDHEN, CDR2 SYDVKM. Trimming removed 6 bases at V and 0 bases at J, with 9 bases between. As DNA, the CDR3 is TGTGCCAGCAGGACAGGTAACTCCTACGAGCAGTACTTC. This gives the protein CASRTGNSYEQYF.

The CDR3 nucleotides read TGTGCCAGTAGTAGAGGACAGGACAACTACGAGCAGTACTTC. It translates to CASSRGQDNYEQYF. This rearrangement joins TRBV19 to TRBJ2-7, with 7 positions matching TRBD1. Germline values: CDR1 LNHDA, CDR2 SQIVND (reference sequence). This CDR3 is 14 amino acids long. The junction had 6 bases not matched to a gene; V was cut back by 4 bases and J by 3 bases.

The V call is TRBV12-3 or TRBV12-4, the J call TRBJ1-1, with D possibly being TRBD1 (5 bases). The CDR3 extends over 17 amino acids. V lost 6 bases and J lost 1, with 21 bases in between. CDR3 coding DNA: TGTGCCAGCAGCCCCGGGGGGGGGGGGGAGCCGAACACTGAAGCTTTCTTT. Its protein product is CASSPGGGGEPNTEAFF.

This sequence joins TRBV29-1 and TRBJ2-4, with D perhaps TRBD1 (6 bases). Per the germline V gene, CDR1 is SQVTM and CDR2 is ANQGSEA. V was trimmed by 0 bases and J by 1 base, leaving 7 bases between them. CDR3 size: 14 residues. Here the CDR3 DNA reads TGCAGCGTTGAAGACAGGGGTGCCAAAAACATTCAGTACTTC. Its protein is CSVEDRGAKNIQYF.

This clonotype was seen at least ten times. The rearrangement joins TRBV20-1 to TRBJ2-7; the D gene is possibly TRBD2 (6 bases). Trimming took off 5 bases at V and 2 bases at J, with 16 bases between the two ends. Germline CDR1 and CDR2: DFQATT and SNEGSKA (reference sequence). The CDR3 covers 14 residues. CDR3 in DNA: TGCAGTGCTGGGCCCGCGGGGAGCGCCTACGAGCAGTACTTC. This gives the protein CSAGPAGSAYEQYF.